These T cell receptor beta chains were read from a single sample in a study of regulatory T cells in long-lasting Graves disease. TCRdb recomputed calls from the multiplex PCR reads with MiXCR, one row per CDR3 protein. This sample has under 500,000 distinct CDR3 sequences; roughly 20% occur once, and the top ten carry about 8.3%. The sequenced sample was peripheral blood mononuclear cells (PBMCs), obtained when the disease was refractory, from a patient treated with antithyroid drugs. Source of these receptors: a female donor with Graves disease. Each CDR3 is given with its conserved first and last residue. A D gene is named only where the DNA matches it firmly. Size is stated for part of the rows, as once, few or many counts, or as a class when the clone is expanded.

TRBD2 TRBJ2-3 TRBV2 few TGTGCCAGCAAGCAGCTAGCGGGAGGGCCTATTACGCAGTATTTT CASKQLAGGPITQYF
- TRBJ2-2 TRBV5-1 few TGCGCCAGCAGCTTGGGGGCTTTCGGAAATACCGGGGAGCTGTTTTTT CASSLGAFGNTGELFF
- TRBJ2-7 TRBV6-1 many TGTGCCAGCAGTGCGGGACGGCCCTACGAGCAGTACTTC CASSAGRPYEQYF
TRBD1 TRBJ1-1 TRBV6-1 many TGTGCCAGCATCATCACAGGGGGCGGAAACGCTGAAGCTTTCTTT CASIITGGGNAEAFF
- TRBJ1-5 TRBV2 many TGTGCCAGCAGTGAAAAAGTTAGCAATCAGCCCCAGCATTTT CASSEKVSNQPQHF
TRBD2 TRBJ2-3 TRBV7-3 - TGTGCCAGCAGCTGGGGAGGGGACACAGATACGCAGTATTTT CASSWGGDTDTQYF
TRBD1 TRBJ1-6 TRBV5-1 many TGCGCCAGCAGCGGACCGACAGGGGCCAATTCACCCCTCCACTTT CASSGPTGANSPLHF
- TRBJ1-1 TRBV28 many TGTGCCAGCAGAATTGGAGGGGAAGCTTTCTTT CASRIGGEAFF
- TRBJ1-1 TRBV6-2/TRBV6-3 few TGTGCCAGCAGTGAAAGTTGGATTCTCGGGACGGGAAGAAACACTGAAGCTTTCTTT CASSESWILGTGRNTEAFF
TRBD1 TRBJ1-1 TRBV28 many TGTGCCAGCCAGACAGGGTATTCTGAAGCTTTCTTT CASQTGYSEAFF
TRBD2 TRBJ2-7 TRBV5-1 few TGCGCCAGCAGCTTGCGGGCGGGAGCTAACTCCTACGAGCAGTACTTC CASSLRAGANSYEQYF
- TRBJ2-7 TRBV7-3 many TGTGCCAGCAGCTTATCAGCCTTTTCCTACGAGCAGTACTTC CASSLSAFSYEQYF
- TRBJ1-1 TRBV28 many TGTGCCAGCAACTTCGGGGGCGGCCCTAGGGCTTTCTTT CASNFGGGPRAFF
TRBD1 TRBJ2-7 TRBV27 few TGTGCCAGCAGCCGGACAGGGGTCGAGCAGTACTTC CASSRTGVEQYF
TRBD1 TRBJ2-7 TRBV10-3 few TGTGCCATCAGTGACCCAGGGGGCGGGCTTCCCTACGAGCAGTACTTC CAISDPGGGLPYEQYF
- TRBJ1-1 TRBV30 few TGTGCCTGGACCAAAGGTCCTGAAGCTTTCTTT CAWTKGPEAFF
- TRBJ2-5 TRBV10-3 - TGTGCCACGTCCCACAGGGTCCAAGAGACCCAGTACTTC CATSHRVQETQYF
- TRBJ1-2 TRBV28 many TGTGCCAGCAGCCACTCTACAGGGTTCTATGGCTACACCTTC CASSHSTGFYGYTF
- TRBJ1-2 TRBV25-1 - TGTGCCAGCAGTGCTTACCGGGACAAGGATGGCTACACCTTC CASSAYRDKDGYTF
- TRBJ1-2 TRBV19 few TGTGCCAGTAGTCTCGCGCAGAACTATGGCTACACCTTC CASSLAQNYGYTF
- TRBJ1-4 TRBV9 - TGTGCCAGCAGCTTACACCTGGACGAAAAACTGTTTTTT CASSLHLDEKLFF
- TRBJ2-3 TRBV12-3/TRBV12-4 - TGTGCCAGCAGTTTATTGGCCGGCACAGATACGCAGTATTTT CASSLLAGTDTQYF
- TRBJ1-2 TRBV30 few TGTGCCTGGCAATATGGGGGCTATGGCTACACCTTC CAWQYGGYGYTF